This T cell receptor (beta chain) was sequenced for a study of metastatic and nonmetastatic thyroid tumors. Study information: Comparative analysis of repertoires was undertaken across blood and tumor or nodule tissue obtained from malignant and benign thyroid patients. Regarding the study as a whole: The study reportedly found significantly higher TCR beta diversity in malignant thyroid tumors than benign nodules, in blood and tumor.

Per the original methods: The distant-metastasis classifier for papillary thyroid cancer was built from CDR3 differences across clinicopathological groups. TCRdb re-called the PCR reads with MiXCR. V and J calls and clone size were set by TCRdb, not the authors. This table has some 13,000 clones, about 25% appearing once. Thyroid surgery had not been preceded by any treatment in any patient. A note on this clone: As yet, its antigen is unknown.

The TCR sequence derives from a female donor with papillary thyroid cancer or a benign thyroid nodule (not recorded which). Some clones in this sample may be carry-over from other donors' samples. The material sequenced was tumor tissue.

The CDR3 DNA reads as TGTGCCAGCAGCTTAGCCCCTCCGGGTCAGGTGCTAGGGGAGCAGTACTTC. Translating it yields CASSLAPPGQVLGEQYF. The chain uses TRBV7-6 and TRBJ2-7; D is unclear. V was cut by 0 bases and J by 7 bases, with 22 bases left in between. Germline V gene lookup returns CDR1 SGHVS and CDR2 FNYEAQ. The CDR3 loop spans 17 amino acids.